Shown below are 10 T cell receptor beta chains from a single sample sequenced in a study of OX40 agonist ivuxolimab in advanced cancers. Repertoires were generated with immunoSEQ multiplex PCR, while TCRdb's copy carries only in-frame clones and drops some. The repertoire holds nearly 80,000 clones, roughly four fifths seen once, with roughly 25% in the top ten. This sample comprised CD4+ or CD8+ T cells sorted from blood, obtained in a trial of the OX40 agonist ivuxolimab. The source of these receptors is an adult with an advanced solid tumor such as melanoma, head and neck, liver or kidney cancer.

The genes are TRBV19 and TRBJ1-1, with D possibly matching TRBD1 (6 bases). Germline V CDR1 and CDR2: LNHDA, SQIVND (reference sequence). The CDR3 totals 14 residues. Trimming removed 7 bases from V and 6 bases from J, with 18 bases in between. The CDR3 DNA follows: TGTGCCAGTAAAGGGCCGGGGACATTAGCTGAAGCTTTCTTT. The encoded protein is CASKGPGTLAEAFF.

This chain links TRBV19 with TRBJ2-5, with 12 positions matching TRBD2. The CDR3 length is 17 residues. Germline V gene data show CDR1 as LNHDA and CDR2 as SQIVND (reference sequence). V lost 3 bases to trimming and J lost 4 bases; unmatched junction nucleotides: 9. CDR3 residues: CASSIRLAGDTAETQYF. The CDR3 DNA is TGTGCCAGTAGTATTCGACTAGCGGGAGACACGGCAGAGACCCAGTACTTC.

Here the CDR3 reads CSVDGRQTSYGYTF. The CDR3 nucleotides read TGCAGCGTCGACGGCCGACAGACATCCTATGGCTACACCTTC. The chain links TRBV29-1 to TRBJ1-2; a weak D match, TRBD1 (5 bases). Germline values: CDR1 SQVTM, CDR2 ANQGSEA. Between the trimmed V and J ends, which lost 6 bases and 4 bases, there was a span of 18 bases. The CDR3 is 14 residues long.

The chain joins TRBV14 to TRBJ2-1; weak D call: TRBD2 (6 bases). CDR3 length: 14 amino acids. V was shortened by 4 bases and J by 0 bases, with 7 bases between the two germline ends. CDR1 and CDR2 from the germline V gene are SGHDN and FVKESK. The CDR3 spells CASSRGISYNEQFF. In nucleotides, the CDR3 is TGTGCCAGCAGCCGCGGGATCTCCTACAATGAGCAGTTCTTC.

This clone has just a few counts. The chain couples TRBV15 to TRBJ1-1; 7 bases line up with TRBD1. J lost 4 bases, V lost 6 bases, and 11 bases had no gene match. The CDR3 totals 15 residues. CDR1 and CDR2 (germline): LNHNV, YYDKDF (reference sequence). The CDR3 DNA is TGTGCCACCAGGTCGACAGGGCTGGGTAGCACTGAAGCTTTCTTT. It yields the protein CATRSTGLGSTEAFF.

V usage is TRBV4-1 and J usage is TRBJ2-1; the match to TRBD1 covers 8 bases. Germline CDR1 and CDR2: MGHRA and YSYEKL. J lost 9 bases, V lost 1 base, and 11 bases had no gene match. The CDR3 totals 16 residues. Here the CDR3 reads CASSQGWVAGGVEQFF. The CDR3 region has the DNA TGCGCCAGCAGCCAAGGGTGGGTGGCAGGGGGCGTTGAGCAGTTCTTC.

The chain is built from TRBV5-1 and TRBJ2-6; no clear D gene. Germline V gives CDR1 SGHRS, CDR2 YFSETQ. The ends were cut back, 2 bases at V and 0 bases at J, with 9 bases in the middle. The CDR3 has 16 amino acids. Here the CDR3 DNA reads TGCGCCAGCAGCTTACAAGAGAACTCTGGGGCCAACGTCCTGACTTTC. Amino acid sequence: CASSLQENSGANVLTF.

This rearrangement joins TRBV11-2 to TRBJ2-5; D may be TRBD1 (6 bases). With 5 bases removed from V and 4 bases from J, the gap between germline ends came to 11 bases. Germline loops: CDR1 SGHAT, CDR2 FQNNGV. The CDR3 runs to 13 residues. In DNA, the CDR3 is TGTGCCAGCAGCCAAATGACAGGAGAGACCCAGTACTTC. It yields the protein CASSQMTGETQYF.

The CDR3 coding sequence is TGTGCCAGCTCAGCACAGAGAACAGGGAACACTGAAGCTTTCTTT. Translation: CASSAQRTGNTEAFF. The rearrangement uses TRBV18 and TRBJ1-1, with a weak D call TRBD1 (5 bases). The germline V gene has CDR1 KGHSH and CDR2 LQKENI. Trimming removed 5 bases from V and 1 base from J, with 14 bases in between. The CDR3 loop spans 15 amino acids.

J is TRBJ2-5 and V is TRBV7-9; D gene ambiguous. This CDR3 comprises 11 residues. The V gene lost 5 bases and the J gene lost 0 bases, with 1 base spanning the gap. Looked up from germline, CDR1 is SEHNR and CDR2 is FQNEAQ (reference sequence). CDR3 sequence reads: CASSHQETQYF. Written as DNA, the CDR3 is TGTGCCAGCAGCCACCAAGAGACCCAGTACTTC.